A selection of T cell receptor beta chains follows, all from one sample in a study of T cell responses to AZD1222 COVID-19 vaccine. Method: immunoSEQ multiplex PCR; TCRdb's copy keeps in-frame clones and lacks some. The sample holds about 120,000 clones, under 95% seen once. The sample here was peripheral blood, taken 28 days after the second AZD1222 dose. The receptor source for this set is an adult who received the AZD1222 COVID-19 vaccine. Both conserved end residues are part of each CDR3.

v_gene,j_gene,CDR3aa
TRBV6-5,TRBJ1-1,CASSYSLNTEAFF
TRBV28,TRBJ1-2,CASRDSPYGYTF
TRBV19,TRBJ1-5,CASSIRDRNSNQPQHF
TRBV21-1,TRBJ2-3,CASSKLGFTDTQYF
TRBV9,TRBJ1-2,CASSSQGGTFFGYTF
TRBV19,TRBJ2-2,CASRSGASGTGELFF
TRBV9,TRBJ2-6,CASSVGGTGANVLTF
TRBV3-1/TRBV3-2,TRBJ1-3,CASSQEAHSSGNTIYF
TRBV3-1/TRBV3-2,TRBJ1-6,CASSLDRINSPLHF
TRBV30,TRBJ1-2,CAWSPTVSYGYTF
TRBV6-6,TRBJ1-1,CASRTPDTEAFF
TRBV11-2,TRBJ2-3,CASSSSPGTAQFRTSTQYF
TRBV4-3,TRBJ1-2,CASSQDRIGDVPGKGYGYTF
TRBV11-3,TRBJ2-5,CASSIPPRGTGRAETQYF
TRBV7-2,TRBJ1-6,CASRTPGQGTSPLHF
TRBV7-2,TRBJ2-3,CASSFPGQVLYF
TRBV6-5,TRBJ1-5,CASSYLPGREGQPQHF